This T cell receptor (beta chain) was found in a study of T cell repertoires in cytomegalovirus infection. Across the study: Recently described HLA-C-restricted plus well-studied HLA-B-restricted CMV epitopes were used. Overall study findings and caveats: CMV-specific TCR beta clonotypes restricted by HLA-C dominated the ex vivo response.

In this sample, this clonotype turned up a few times. Its antigen is unknown. The CDR3 totals 15 residues. Germline-derived CDR1 and CDR2 are MNHEY and SVGAGI. V was clipped by 5 bases and J by 0 bases, with 8 bases between them. TCRdb fed the reads into MiXCR, producing one record per CDR3 protein. This table has hundreds of thousands of distinct CDR3 sequences, around 32% appearing once. The rearrangement links TRBV6-5 to TRBJ1-6; D unresolved. Here the sequenced sample was cultured CD8+ T cells from PBMCs, taken from culture after CMV antigen stimulation. The TCR originated in a human donor in good health (CMV status not recorded). Some clones in this sample may be carry-over from other donors' samples. DNA of the CDR3: TGTGCCAGCAGTCGGCCCCACTCCTATAATTCACCCCTCCACTTT. Its translation: CASSRPHSYNSPLHF.